The sequence of this T cell receptor beta chain was determined in a study of spatial heterogeneity in lung cancer. Unmatched junction bases numbered 10, after V lost 1 base and J lost 5 bases. The CDR3 covers 15 residues. CDR1 is DFQATT, CDR2 SNEGSKA, per germline (reference sequence). Regarding time point: sample taken at primary tumor resection. TCRdb analysed the 5' RACE reads with MiXCR anew, one entry per CDR3 protein. The profile shows roughly 80,000 distinct CDR3 sequences, about 7.8% of them singletons. The study's findings and limits: Detection of ubiquitous tumor TCRs in blood was higher at resection than follow-up.

Notes on this clonotype: Its antigen is unidentified.

This sample comprised PBMCs, obtained at surgery. The rearrangement uses TRBV20-1 and TRBJ2-5, with 7 nucleotides matching TRBD2. The TCR sequence derives from a male donor with early-stage non-small cell lung cancer. CDR3 residues: CSARASGGVVETQYF. The CDR3 DNA sequence: TGCAGTGCTAGAGCTAGCGGCGGAGTGGTGGAGACCCAGTACTTC.